The 22 T cell receptor beta chains given below trace back to one sample, sequenced in a study of CD8+ T cells in alopecia areata (dated by TCRdb to 2016 to 2018). Library preparation employed the immunoSEQ multiplex PCR assay. RNA was extracted from all samples and reverse transcribed into cDNA, which served as template for TCR sequencing. Drawn from immuneACCESS, this table holds only the in-frame rearrangements with V and J called that TCRdb kept. Clones are partly lost; checked studies trace under half to an unresolved V gene and leave the rest unexplained. For this sample the table gives about 150,000 clones, of which less than 75% were detected only once. The top ten clones comprise about 40% of the sample. The specimen sequenced was CD8+ T cells sorted from blood. The receptors here all came from a human donor in good health.

V usage is TRBV12-5 and J usage is TRBJ2-1; D remains unclear. Trimming stripped 1 base from V and 7 bases from J, with 5 bases between. The CDR3 length is 12 residues. Germline V gives CDR1 LGHNT, CDR2 FRNRAP. CDR3: CASGLGMNEQFF. The CDR3 region has the DNA TGTGCTAGTGGTTTGGGCATGAATGAGCAGTTCTTC.

This clone was counted only a few times. The rearrangement uses TRBV5-6 and TRBJ2-1, with D hard to call. The CDR3 covers 13 residues. Trimming cost V 0 bases and J 9 bases, with 10 bases left between them. Germline V gene sequence: CDR1 SGHDT, CDR2 YYEEEE. The CDR3 DNA reads TGTGCCAGCAGCTTGGGACGGGCCAGTGAGCAGTTCTTC. It specifies CASSLGRASEQFF.

V is TRBV27 and J is TRBJ2-1; 9 bases agree with TRBD2. The CDR3 extends over 16 amino acids. J lost 6 bases, V lost 5 bases, and 11 bases had no gene match. Germline V gene data show CDR1 as MNHEY and CDR2 as SMNVEV (reference sequence). The CDR3 DNA is TGTGCCAGCAGTCCCCTTAGCGGGAGTCGAGGCAATGAGCAGTTCTTC. This encodes CASSPLSGSRGNEQFF.

This clone was counted only a few times. DNA of the CDR3: TGTGCCAGCAGCTTAGCCAGGGGGACACAAACAAGCTACGAGCAGTACTTC. This encodes CASSLARGTQTSYEQYF. The rearrangement links TRBV7-9 to TRBJ2-7; the match to TRBD1 covers 7 bases. The V segment lost 0 bases and the J segment 3 bases; nucleotides outside the gene matches: 11. The CDR3 runs to 17 residues. CDR1 and CDR2 from the germline V gene are SEHNR and FQNEAQ (reference sequence).

The chain combines TRBV4-2 with TRBJ2-2; 14 bases line up with TRBD2. Germline lookup yields CDR1 LGHNA and CDR2 YNFKEQ. The CDR3 runs 20 residues. V lost 4 bases to trimming and J lost 0 bases; unmatched junction nucleotides: 10. The CDR3 is CASSPSTSGRANTNTGELFF. In nucleotides, the CDR3 is TGTGCCAGCAGCCCATCGACTAGCGGGAGGGCAAACACGAACACCGGGGAGCTGTTTTTT.

The rearrangement joins TRBV30 to TRBJ1-3; D might be TRBD1 (5 bases). The germline gives CDR1 GTSNPN, CDR2 SVGIG (reference sequence). The CDR3 is 14 amino acids. The ends were cut back, 6 bases at V and 0 bases at J, with 12 bases in the middle. The CDR3 spells CACRDHFSGNTIYF. CDR3 coding DNA: TGTGCCTGCCGGGACCACTTCTCTGGAAACACCATATATTTT.

The genes are TRBV15 and TRBJ2-5, with 12 bases identical to TRBD2. This CDR3 region has 18 residues. The V and J ends lost 0 bases and 5 bases, in that order; junction bases with no gene match: 10. The germline V gene encodes CDR1 LNHNV and CDR2 YYDKDF (reference sequence). The CDR3 reads CATSRDPTTSGSRETQYF. The CDR3 region has the DNA TGTGCCACCAGCAGAGATCCTACGACTAGCGGGAGCAGGGAGACCCAGTACTTC.

This chain uses TRBV7-8 with TRBJ2-5; D is perhaps TRBD1 (6 bases). The CDR3 has 13 residues. The germline V and J ends were trimmed by 8 bases and 5 bases, with 15 bases remaining between them. Per germline, CDR1 SGHVS and CDR2 FQNEAQ. CDR3 bases: TGTGCCAGCTGCCCAACAGGGCCTGAGACCCAGTACTTC. Its protein is CASCPTGPETQYF.

The gene calls are TRBV6-6 and TRBJ2-2; 9 positions match TRBD2. With 6 bases clipped from V and 4 bases from J, the junction kept 6 bases outside the gene matches. Per the germline V gene, CDR1 is MNHNY and CDR2 is SVGAGI (reference sequence). CDR3 size: 15 residues. The CDR3 spells CASSVSGGGTGELFF. The CDR3 nucleotides are TGTGCCAGCAGCGTTAGCGGGGGTGGCACCGGGGAGCTGTTTTTT.

CDR3 DNA: TGCAGCGTTACTAGCGGGAGAGGTGGTGAGCAGTTCTTC. Translated: CSVTSGRGGEQFF. The chain combines TRBV29-1 with TRBJ2-1; TRBD2 matches 11 bases. Losses at the gene ends were 5 bases for V and 9 bases for J; bases not matched to a gene: 6. This CDR3 has 13 residues. Germline CDR1 SQVTM, CDR2 ANQGSEA.

The V call is TRBV29-1, the J call TRBJ1-2; 7 bases agree with TRBD1. CDR1 is SQVTM and CDR2 is ANQGSEA in the germline V gene. The ends lost 0 bases at V and 5 bases at J; junction bases unmatched: 9. The CDR3 spans 15 residues. Written as DNA, the CDR3 is TGCAGCGTTGAAGATCAGGGGGTCCCCCCTTATGGCTACACCTTC. Translated, it gives CSVEDQGVPPYGYTF.

In its sample, this clone was seen once. This chain uses TRBV5-6 with TRBJ2-7, with 7 nucleotides matching TRBD2. CDR3 size: 15 residues. Unmatched junction bases numbered 9, after V lost 3 bases and J lost 3 bases. CDR1 and CDR2 (germline): SGHDT, YYEEEE. CDR3 coding DNA: TGTGCCAGCAGCTACTCGACTAGCAAATACTACGAGCAGTACTTC. As protein: CASSYSTSKYYEQYF.

This clone was seen a few times. The chain links TRBV9 to TRBJ1-2; possibly TRBD1 for D (6 bases). Looked up from germline, CDR1 is SGDLS and CDR2 is YYNGEE. CDR3 size: 16 residues. V lost 3 bases, J lost 0 bases, and 15 bases lay in between. This CDR3 reads CASSATAGATNYGYTF. CDR3 DNA: TGTGCCAGCAGCGCGACGGCGGGGGCGACTAACTATGGCTACACCTTC.

The chain links TRBV29-1 to TRBJ2-7; no clear D gene. Trimming removed 3 bases from V and 4 bases from J, with 10 bases in between. This CDR3 has 12 residues. Germline V gives CDR1 SQVTM, CDR2 ANQGSEA. This CDR3 reads CSVEGSCYEQYF. The DNA of the CDR3 is TGCAGCGTTGAGGGATCGTGTTACGAGCAGTACTTC.

This chain connects TRBV4-1 to TRBJ2-2; 8 bases align to TRBD2. V lost 5 bases and J lost 2; bases outside the gene matches: 4. CDR3 length equals 15 residues. Looked up from germline, CDR1 is MGHRA and CDR2 is YSYEKL. CDR3 loop: CASSSLAENTGELFF. In DNA, the CDR3 is TGCGCCAGCAGCTCACTAGCGGAAAACACCGGGGAGCTGTTTTTT.

This chain joins TRBV7-2 and TRBJ2-3; D unclear. From germline, CDR1 is SGHTA and CDR2 FQGNSA. The CDR3 consists of 13 residues. The V end was cut by 5 bases, the J end by 6 bases, with 12 bases between. The CDR3 sequence is CASSPLRGDTQYF. As DNA, the CDR3 is TGTGCCAGCAGCCCCCTTCGTGGGGATACGCAGTATTTT.

The chain recombines TRBV9 with TRBJ1-2; D ambiguous. Germline CDR1 reads SGDLS; CDR2 reads YYNGEE. The CDR3 is made up of 14 amino acids. V was pared by 0 bases and J by 2 bases, with 8 bases between. CDR3 nucleotides: TGTGCCAGCAGCGTAGCTAACGGGAACTATGGCTACACCTTC. Amino acids: CASSVANGNYGYTF.

The CDR3 is CASSLGPHLGYGYTF. CDR3 nucleotide sequence: TGTGCCAGCAGCTTAGGACCTCATCTGGGGTATGGCTACACCTTC. The rearrangement uses TRBV7-9 and TRBJ1-2, with D unresolved. The CDR3 is made up of 15 amino acids. Germline V gene data show CDR1 as SEHNR and CDR2 as FQNEAQ (reference sequence). V shed 1 base and J shed 5 bases, with 14 bases lying between them.

The chain is built from TRBV7-7 and TRBJ2-2; TRBD2 aligns across 10 bases. Trimming removed 5 bases from V and 4 bases from J; junction bases left unmatched: 16. This CDR3 spans 19 amino acids. Germline V gene data show CDR1 as SSHAT and CDR2 as FNYEAQ (reference sequence). As DNA, the CDR3 is TGTGCCAGCAGCCGACCATTCCTAGCGGGAGAAATCCTCACCGGGGAGCTGTTTTTT. Its protein is CASSRPFLAGEILTGELFF.

The genes are TRBV27 and TRBJ2-7; a possible D gene is TRBD2 (6 bases). Germline CDR1 MNHEY, CDR2 SMNVEV (reference sequence). V dropped 3 bases and J dropped 3 bases, with 9 bases sitting between them. The CDR3 has 13 amino acids. CDR3 sequence: CASSFRGGYEQYF. The CDR3 nucleotides read TGTGCCAGCAGTTTTCGGGGAGGCTACGAGCAGTACTTC.

This sequence joins TRBV6-6 and TRBJ2-5; 7 positions agree with TRBD1. The V segment lost 5 bases and the J segment 0 bases; nucleotides outside the gene matches: 6. Germline-derived CDR1 and CDR2 are MNHNY and SVGAGI (reference sequence). The CDR3 loop spans 15 amino acids. CDR3: CASSTETGYQETQYF. The CDR3 DNA sequence: TGTGCCAGCAGTACCGAGACAGGGTACCAAGAGACCCAGTACTTC.

The CDR3 spells CASSFIQETEAFF. As DNA, the CDR3 is TGTGCCAGCAGTTTTATTCAGGAGACTGAAGCTTTCTTT. The rearrangement links TRBV28 to TRBJ1-1; D not resolved. The CDR3 has 13 residues. V lost 3 bases and J lost 5, with 10 bases in between. CDR1 is MDHEN, CDR2 SYDVKM, per germline.